What follows are 30 T cell receptor beta chains derived from one specimen sequenced in a study of T cell repertoires in cytomegalovirus infection. TCRdb reprocessed the reads with MiXCR, giving one entry per CDR3 protein. The table records roughly 200,000 distinct CDR3 sequences, about 39% of them present only once. The antigens of these receptors remain unknown. The sample in question was CD8+ T cells from cultured PBMCs, obtained from culture after CMV antigen stimulation. Every receptor here comes from a human donor in good health (CMV status not recorded). Some clones in this sample may be carry-over from other donors' samples.

This clonotype has more than one count but fewer than ten. The V gene is TRBV7-8, the J gene TRBJ1-1, with a weak D call TRBD1 (6 bases). CDR3 size: 16 residues. CDR1 is SGHVS and CDR2 is FQNEAQ in the germline V gene. The V gene lost 5 bases and the J gene lost 6 bases, with 22 bases spanning the gap. The CDR3 coding sequence is TGTGCCAGCAGCCCCCCGTTGTACAGGGTAATAGCTGAAGCTTTCTTT. Its protein is CASSPPLYRVIAEAFF.

CDR3 residues: CASSVPGLASNEQFF. The CDR3 nucleotides read TGTGCCAGCAGTGTACCGGGACTAGCGTCCAATGAGCAGTTCTTC. The genes are TRBV27 and TRBJ2-1, with 10 bases matching TRBD2. The length of the CDR3 is 15 residues. V gave up 5 bases and J gave up 6 bases; unmatched junction bases: 7. CDR1 is MNHEY and CDR2 is SMNVEV in the germline V gene (reference sequence).

Only a few counts were recorded for this clonotype. This rearrangement joins TRBV28 to TRBJ1-1; D may be TRBD1 (6 bases). The CDR3 spans 14 residues. Germline-derived CDR1 and CDR2 are MDHEN and SYDVKM. Trimming removed 4 bases from V and 7 bases from J, with 16 bases in between. The CDR3 region is CASSSLMTGVEAFF. Here the CDR3 DNA reads TGTGCCAGCAGTTCACTAATGACAGGCGTTGAAGCTTTCTTT.

The J gene is TRBJ1-2, the V gene TRBV7-4; D not resolved. The CDR3 extends over 13 amino acids. The germline CDR1 and CDR2 sequences are SGHVT and SQSDAQ. V lost 5 bases to trimming and J lost 6 bases, with 13 bases between them. The CDR3 here is CASSPGPPDGYTF. The CDR3 DNA reads TGTGCCAGCAGCCCCGGACCCCCCGATGGCTACACCTTC.

In this sample, this clonotype turned up a few times. This chain uses TRBV19 with TRBJ2-1; no definite D call. This CDR3 is built from 12 residues. Trimming left V 3 bases short and J 8 bases short, with 8 bases between. Germline V gene data show CDR1 as LNHDA and CDR2 as SQIVND (reference sequence). The CDR3 protein is CASSIRMDEQFF. CDR3 sequence (DNA): TGTGCCAGTAGTATCCGGATGGATGAGCAGTTCTTC.

The V call is TRBV27, the J call TRBJ2-5; no firm D call. The CDR3 length is 14 residues. The V end lost 2 bases, the J end lost 4 bases, and 11 bases lay between the germline ends. The germline gives CDR1 MNHEY, CDR2 SMNVEV (reference sequence). CDR3 in amino acids: CASSLPGDRETQYF. The CDR3 DNA follows: TGTGCCAGCAGTTTACCGGGCGATCGAGAGACCCAGTACTTC.

The J gene is TRBJ2-4, the V gene TRBV12-5; 8 nucleotides line up with TRBD1. V trimming: 6 bases; J trimming: 9 bases; junction bases outside the gene matches: 10. The CDR3 is made up of 14 amino acids. Germline-derived CDR1 and CDR2 are LGHNT and FRNRAP. CDR3 region: CASGPGGLYPIQYF. CDR3 coding DNA: TGTGCTAGTGGCCCAGGGGGCCTATATCCCATTCAGTACTTC.

The table lists this clonotype with a few counts. The chain has TRBV28 and TRBJ1-1, with D perhaps matching TRBD1 (6 bases). V gave up 5 bases and J gave up 1 base, with 11 bases separating them. CDR3 size: 14 residues. The germline CDR1 and CDR2 sequences are MDHEN and SYDVKM. CDR3 loop: CASSPTGENTEAFF. CDR3 sequence (DNA): TGTGCCAGCAGTCCGACAGGAGAGAACACTGAAGCTTTCTTT.

The V and J genes are TRBV11-2 and TRBJ2-1; TRBD2 might be the D (6 bases). The CDR3 consists of 13 residues. Per germline, CDR1 SGHAT and CDR2 FQNNGV. Trimming shortened V by 4 bases and J by 12 bases, and 16 bases separated the two germline ends. Here the CDR3 reads CASSYGTARAQFF. CDR3 DNA sequence: TGTGCCAGCAGCTACGGGACTGCGCGAGCGCAGTTCTTC. The full variable domain, completed using reference TRBV11-2 and TRBJ2-1, is EAGVAQSPRYKIIEKRQSVAFWCNPISGHATLYWYQQILGQGPKLLIQFQNNGVVDDSQLPKDRFSAERLKGVDSTLKIQPAKLEDSAVYLCASSYGTARAQFFGPGTRLTVL.

V and J are TRBV6-5 and TRBJ2-3, with no clear D. The CDR3 is 13 residues long. CDR1 and CDR2 from the germline V gene are MNHEY and SVGAGI. Trimming took 0 bases from V and 4 from J, leaving 5 bases between them. In nucleotides, the CDR3 is TGTGCCAGCAGTTACTCCCCGCCAGATACGCAGTATTTT. This translates into CASSYSPPDTQYF.

The gene calls are TRBV7-2 and TRBJ2-5; D is unresolved. With 6 bases removed from V and 8 bases from J, the gap between germline ends came to 10 bases. Per the germline V gene, CDR1 is SGHTA and CDR2 is FQGNSA. This CDR3 is built from 11 residues. The CDR3 here is CASRQLATQYF. The CDR3 coding sequence is TGTGCCAGCAGACAACTGGCTACCCAGTACTTC.

The chain combines TRBV10-3 with TRBJ2-5, with D possibly TRBD1 on 6 matching bases. Germline V lookup: CDR1 ENHRY, CDR2 SYGVKD. CDR3 length: 18 amino acids. With 0 bases removed from V and 9 bases from J, the gap between germline ends came to 26 bases. The CDR3: CAISESSDRSGDRMAQYF. CDR3 sequence (DNA): TGTGCCATCAGTGAGTCGTCGGATAGGTCAGGGGATCGAATGGCCCAGTACTTC.

The chain carries TRBV9 and TRBJ1-5; D uncertain. The V end was cut by 1 base, the J end by 3 bases, with 5 bases between. The V gene's germline CDR1 is SGDLS and CDR2 YYNGEE. The length of the CDR3 is 13 residues. The CDR3 coding sequence is TGTGCCAGCAGCGTAACGGACAATCAGCCCCAGCATTTT. Protein product: CASSVTDNQPQHF.

V gene TRBV10-3 combines with J gene TRBJ1-5, with D perhaps TRBD1 (5 bases). The CDR3 is 17 amino acids. With 7 bases removed from V and 0 bases from J, the gap between germline ends came to 19 bases. CDR1 ENHRY and CDR2 SYGVKD come from the germline V gene. CDR3 sequence (DNA): TGTGCCATCACCCAAGGTCAGGGATGTTATAGCAATCAGCCCCAGCATTTT. This sequence encodes CAITQGQGCYSNQPQHF.

There are a few counts of this clonotype. A read error may account for a junction end that differs from germline. The genes are TRBV6-5 and TRBJ2-1; 12 positions agree with TRBD1. Germline loops: CDR1 MNHEY, CDR2 SVGAGI. The CDR3 has 16 residues. The CDR3 DNA reads TGTGCCAGCAGTAACCTTGGGACAGGGGGCTACGATGAGCAGTTCTTC. Encoded protein: CASSNLGTGGYDEQFF.

The chain links TRBV7-3 to TRBJ2-6, with D unresolved. Germline CDR1 and CDR2: SGHTA and FQGTGA. Trimming left V 3 bases short and J 2 bases short, with 5 bases between. The CDR3 sequence is 14 residues long. Here the CDR3 DNA reads TGTGCCAGCAGCTTCCCCGCTGGGGCCAACGTCCTGACTTTC. It translates to CASSFPAGANVLTF. Together with reference TRBV7-3 and TRBJ2-6, the CDR3 gives the full variable domain: GAGVSQTPSNKVTEKGKYVELRCDPISGHTALYWYRQSLGQGPEFLIYFQGTGAADDSGLPNDRFFAVRPEGSVSTLKIQRTERGDSAVYLCASSFPAGANVLTFGAGSRLTVL.

The gene calls are TRBV6-6 and TRBJ1-1; D gene ambiguous. Germline V CDR1 and CDR2: MNHNY, SVGAGI (reference sequence). The CDR3 has 12 residues. V was trimmed by 6 bases and J by 4 bases, leaving 9 bases between them. This CDR3 reads CASRVGRTEAFF. For the CDR3, the DNA is TGTGCCAGCAGGGTAGGTCGCACTGAAGCTTTCTTT.

The J gene is TRBJ2-1, the V gene TRBV5-1; perhaps TRBD2 as D (6 bases). CDR1 is SGHRS and CDR2 is YFSETQ in the germline V gene. The V end was cut by 4 bases, the J end by 6 bases, with 14 bases between. The CDR3 extends over 14 amino acids. The CDR3 protein is CASSPDWRGNEQFF. The CDR3 region has the DNA TGCGCCAGCAGCCCAGACTGGAGGGGCAATGAGCAGTTCTTC.

This clonotype was recorded a few times. V gene TRBV28 combines with J gene TRBJ2-7; 7 nucleotides align to TRBD2. This CDR3 has 14 amino acids. J lost 0 bases, V lost 5 bases, and 4 bases had no gene match. CDR1 is MDHEN, CDR2 SYDVKM, per germline. Here the CDR3 DNA reads TGTGCCAGCAGTCCCCGCGGGAGCTCCTACGAGCAGTACTTC. Its protein product is CASSPRGSSYEQYF.

This chain uses TRBV11-2 with TRBJ1-6; D uncertain. Trimming removed 2 bases at V and 5 bases at J, with 19 bases between. This CDR3 comprises 18 residues. Germline CDR1 is SGHAT and CDR2 is FQNNGV. The DNA of the CDR3 is TGTGCCAGCAGCTTATCGGCTCCCGGGCCCTCTGATAATTCACCCCTCCACTTT. It yields the protein CASSLSAPGPSDNSPLHF. The variable domain in full, with the rest retrieved from reference TRBV11-2 and TRBJ1-6, is EAGVAQSPRYKIIEKRQSVAFWCNPISGHATLYWYQQILGQGPKLLIQFQNNGVVDDSQLPKDRFSAERLKGVDSTLKIQPAKLEDSAVYLCASSLSAPGPSDNSPLHFGNGTRLTVT.

The chain combines TRBV4-2 with TRBJ1-2; D is unclear. CDR3 length equals 11 residues. The V and J ends lost 0 bases and 8 bases respectively, with 4 bases between them. CDR1 LGHNA and CDR2 YNFKEQ come from the germline V gene. CDR3 protein: CASSQDEGYTF. The CDR3 region has the DNA TGTGCCAGCAGCCAAGACGAGGGCTACACCTTC.

The CDR3 sequence is CASSLKKETQYF. In nucleotides, the CDR3 is TGTGCCAGCAGTTTAAAAAAAGAGACCCAGTACTTC. The rearrangement joins TRBV12-3 or TRBV12-4 to TRBJ2-5; D not resolved. The CDR3 contains 12 residues. V gave up 2 bases and J gave up 3 bases, with 4 bases separating them.

The chain combines TRBV7-6 with TRBJ2-7; 11 bases line up with TRBD1. CDR3 length: 14 residues. The trim removed 4 bases at V and 4 bases at J, leaving 3 bases unmatched. Germline V CDR1 and CDR2: SGHVS, FNYEAQ. The DNA for the CDR3 is TGTGCCAGCAGCTCCCGGGACAGGGGGTACGAGCAGTACTTC. It encodes CASSSRDRGYEQYF.

The sample holds many counts of this clonotype. The rearrangement uses TRBV12-3 or TRBV12-4 and TRBJ2-2, with 7 bases aligning to TRBD1. The CDR3 contains 16 residues. V gave up 4 bases and J gave up 1 base; unmatched junction bases: 6. CDR3 sequence (DNA): TGTGCCAGCAGTTCCTCGACAGGGAAGAACACCGGGGAGCTGTTTTTT. Translated, it gives CASSSSTGKNTGELFF.

The chain employs TRBV30 and TRBJ2-3, with a possible D match to TRBD2 (5 bases). Germline loops: CDR1 GTSNPN, CDR2 SVGIG (reference sequence). This CDR3 spans 14 amino acids. V lost 1 base to trimming and J lost 4 bases, with 12 bases between them. The CDR3 sequence is CAWSGGSLADTQYF. CDR3 in DNA: TGTGCCTGGAGTGGAGGGAGCCTCGCAGATACGCAGTATTTT.

This clonotype was seen many times. The chain carries TRBV7-2 and TRBJ2-4; D is perhaps TRBD1 (5 bases). The CDR3 covers 16 residues. The V end lost 5 bases, the J end lost 0 bases, and 14 bases lay between the germline ends. Germline V gives CDR1 SGHTA, CDR2 FQGNSA. The CDR3 region has the DNA TGTGCCAGCAGCCCTTACTCCCAGGGAGCCAAAAACATTCAGTACTTC. Its protein product is CASSPYSQGAKNIQYF.

The rearrangement joins TRBV7-2 to TRBJ2-7; 9 bases fit TRBD2. The CDR3 has 16 residues. Unmatched junction bases numbered 8, after V lost 1 base and J lost 4 bases. Germline lookup yields CDR1 SGHTA and CDR2 FQGNSA. The CDR3 sequence is CASSLVGGRAQYEQYF. DNA for the CDR3: TGTGCCAGCAGCTTAGTAGGCGGGAGGGCCCAGTACGAGCAGTACTTC.

The rearrangement joins TRBV7-2 to TRBJ1-1; 10 positions match TRBD1. V shed 4 bases, J shed 1 base, and the junction held 9 bases outside the gene matches. This CDR3 contains 17 residues. Germline V CDR1 and CDR2: SGHTA, FQGNSA. CDR3 coding DNA: TGTGCCAGCAGCTACAGGGACAGGGGAACGAGGAACACTGAAGCTTTCTTT. This gives the protein CASSYRDRGTRNTEAFF.

The chain joins TRBV6-1 to TRBJ2-7, with D possibly being TRBD1 (5 bases). Trimming shortened V by 0 bases and J by 0 bases, and 9 bases separated the two germline ends. Germline loops: CDR1 MNHNS, CDR2 SASEGT. The length of the CDR3 is 15 residues. CDR3: CASSEALTASYEQYF. The DNA of the CDR3 is TGTGCCAGCAGTGAAGCCCTGACAGCCTCCTACGAGCAGTACTTC.

Many counts were recorded for this clonotype. V and J are TRBV7-6 and TRBJ2-1, with 7 bases aligning to TRBD1. Germline assignment: CDR1 SGHVS and CDR2 FNYEAQ. The CDR3 extends over 15 amino acids. J lost 6 bases, V lost 1 base, and 6 bases had no gene match. The CDR3 nucleotides read TGTGCCAGCAGCTTAGAGAGGGGGCCAGTCAATGAGCAGTTCTTC. It encodes CASSLERGPVNEQFF. Drawing the rest from reference TRBV7-6 and TRBJ2-1, the complete variable domain is GAGVSQSPRYKVTKRGQDVALRCDPISGHVSLYWYRQALGQGPEFLTYFNYEAQQDKSGLPNDRFSAERPEGSISTLTIQRTEQRDSAMYRCASSLERGPVNEQFFGPGTRLTVL.